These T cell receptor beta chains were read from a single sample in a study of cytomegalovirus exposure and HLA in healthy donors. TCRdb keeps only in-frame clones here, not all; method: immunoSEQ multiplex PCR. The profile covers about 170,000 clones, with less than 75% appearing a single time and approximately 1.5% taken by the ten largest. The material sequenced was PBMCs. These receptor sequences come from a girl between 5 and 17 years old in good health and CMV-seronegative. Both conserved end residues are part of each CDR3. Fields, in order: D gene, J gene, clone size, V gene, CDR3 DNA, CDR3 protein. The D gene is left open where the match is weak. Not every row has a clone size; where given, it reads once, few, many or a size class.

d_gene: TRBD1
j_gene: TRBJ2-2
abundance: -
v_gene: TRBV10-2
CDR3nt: TGCGCCAGCACCAAGGGACAGGGGGCAGAGGAGCTGTTTTTT
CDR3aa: CASTKGQGAEELFF

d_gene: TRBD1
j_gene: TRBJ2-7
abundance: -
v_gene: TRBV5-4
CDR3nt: TGTGCCAGCAGTGCCGGGACAGTGAGCTCCTACGAGCAGTACTTC
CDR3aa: CASSAGTVSSYEQYF

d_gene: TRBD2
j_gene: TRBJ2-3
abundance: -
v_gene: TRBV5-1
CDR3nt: TGCGCCAGCAGCTTGGGAGGGCCGGGGGGGGCAGATACGCAGTATTTT
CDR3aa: CASSLGGPGGADTQYF

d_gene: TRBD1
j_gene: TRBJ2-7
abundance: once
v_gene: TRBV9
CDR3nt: TGTGCCAGCAGCGTCGCCGGGACAGGGCCCCCCTACGAGCAGTACTTC
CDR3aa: CASSVAGTGPPYEQYF

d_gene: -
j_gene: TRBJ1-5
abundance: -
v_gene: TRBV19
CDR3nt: TGTGCCAGTAGTATTTCAGGGGCACAGACCCAGCCCCAGCATTTT
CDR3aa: CASSISGAQTQPQHF

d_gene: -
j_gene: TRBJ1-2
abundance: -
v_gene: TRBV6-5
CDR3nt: TGTGCCAGCAGTTACGAGAGTAGCGGAAACTATGGCTACACCTTC
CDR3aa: CASSYESSGNYGYTF

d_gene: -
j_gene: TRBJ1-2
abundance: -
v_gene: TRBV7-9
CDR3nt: TGTGCCAGCAGCCAGACGGGTAACTATGGCTACACCTTC
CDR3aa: CASSQTGNYGYTF

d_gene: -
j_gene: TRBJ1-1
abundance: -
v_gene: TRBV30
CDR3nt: TGTGCCTGGAGCCGGGGAACTGAAGCTTTCTTT
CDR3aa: CAWSRGTEAFF

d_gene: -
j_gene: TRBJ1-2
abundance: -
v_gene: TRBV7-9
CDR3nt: TGTGCCAGCAGCTACCGGACAGATGGCTACACCTTC
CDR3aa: CASSYRTDGYTF

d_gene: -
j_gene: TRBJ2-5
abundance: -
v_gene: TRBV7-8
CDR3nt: TGTGCCAGCAGCTCCCTCCCAGCGGGAGAGACCCAGTACTTC
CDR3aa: CASSSLPAGETQYF

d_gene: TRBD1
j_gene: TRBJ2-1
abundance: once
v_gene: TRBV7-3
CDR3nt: TGTGCCAGCAGTGTCGGACAGGGAATGGGCAATGAGCAGTTCTTC
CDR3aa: CASSVGQGMGNEQFF

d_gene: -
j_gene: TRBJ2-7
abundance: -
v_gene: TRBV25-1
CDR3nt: TGTGCCAGCAGTGAATCCAGGGTCTCCTACGAGCAGTACTTC
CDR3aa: CASSESRVSYEQYF

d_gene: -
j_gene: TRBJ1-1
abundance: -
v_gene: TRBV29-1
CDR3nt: TGCAGCGTTGTACAGGGAGGGGACACTGAAGCTTTCTTT
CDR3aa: CSVVQGGDTEAFF

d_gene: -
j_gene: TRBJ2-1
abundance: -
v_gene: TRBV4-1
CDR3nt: TGCGCCAGCAGCCAAGCCGGGGGCTCCTACAATGAGCAGTTCTTC
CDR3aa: CASSQAGGSYNEQFF

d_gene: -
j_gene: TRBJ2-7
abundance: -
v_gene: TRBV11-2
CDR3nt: TGTGCCAGCACACAACCGGGACAAGGACTCCACGAGCAGTACTTC
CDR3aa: CASTQPGQGLHEQYF

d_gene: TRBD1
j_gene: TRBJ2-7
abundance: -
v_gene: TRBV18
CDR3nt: TGTGCCAGCTCACCCCGGGACAGGGCCTCCGAGCAGTACTTC
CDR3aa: CASSPRDRASEQYF

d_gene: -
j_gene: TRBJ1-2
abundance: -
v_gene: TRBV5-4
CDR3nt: TGTGCCAGCATGGGGACGGGGGTCAACTATGGCTACACCTTC
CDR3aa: CASMGTGVNYGYTF

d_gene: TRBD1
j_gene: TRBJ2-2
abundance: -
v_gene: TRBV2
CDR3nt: TGTGCCAGCAGTACAGGGGTCGGGGAGCTGTTTTTT
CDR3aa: CASSTGVGELFF

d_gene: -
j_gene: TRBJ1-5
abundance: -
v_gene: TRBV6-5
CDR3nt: TGTGCCAGCAGTGCCGACCAGGGTTTCAATCAGCCCCAGCATTTT
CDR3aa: CASSADQGFNQPQHF

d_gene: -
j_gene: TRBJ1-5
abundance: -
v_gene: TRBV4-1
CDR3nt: TGCGCCAGCAGCCAAGTCTGGTCAGGGGTAGCCAATCAGCCCCAGCATTTT
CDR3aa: CASSQVWSGVANQPQHF

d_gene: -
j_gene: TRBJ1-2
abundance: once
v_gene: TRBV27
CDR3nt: TGTGCCAGCAGTTTAGGGGCCGGGGAGGCTGGCTACACCTTC
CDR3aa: CASSLGAGEAGYTF

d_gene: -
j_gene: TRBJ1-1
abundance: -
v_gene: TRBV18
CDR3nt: TGTGCCAGCTCCCGCATTGGAGGTGTTGCTGAAGCTTTCTTT
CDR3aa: CASSRIGGVAEAFF

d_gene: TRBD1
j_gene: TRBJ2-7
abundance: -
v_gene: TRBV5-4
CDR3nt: TGTGCCAGCAGCTTGGCAAGGACAGGGATCCTGAATGAGCAGTACTTC
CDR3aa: CASSLARTGILNEQYF

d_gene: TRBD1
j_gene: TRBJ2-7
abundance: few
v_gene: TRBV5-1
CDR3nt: TGCGCCAGCAGCGTGGGGACAGAGGCTTACGAGCAGTACTTC
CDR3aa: CASSVGTEAYEQYF

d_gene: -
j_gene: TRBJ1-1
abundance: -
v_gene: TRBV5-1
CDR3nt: TGCGCCAGCAGCTCCTCGGCAGCGCTGAGAACTGAAGCTTTCTTT
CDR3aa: CASSSSAALRTEAFF

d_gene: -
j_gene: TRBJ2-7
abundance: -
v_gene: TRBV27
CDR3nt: TGTGCCAGCAGTTTGGGACTGTACTACGAGCAGTACTTC
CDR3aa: CASSLGLYYEQYF